The entry below describes one TCR beta chain. This sample was taken from a study of blood T cell repertoires in COVID-19. Repertoires were generated with immunoSEQ multiplex PCR, while TCRdb's copy carries only in-frame clones and drops some. The sample contains approximately 160,000 clones, around 83% of which appear only once. Germline assignment: CDR1 SGHDT and CDR2 YYEEEE. The V and J ends lost 4 bases and 1 base respectively, with 6 bases between them. The CDR3 runs 14 residues. The sequenced sample was peripheral blood. This sequence originates from a man between 65 and 85 years old who had recovered from COVID-19. This chain connects TRBV5-6 to TRBJ2-6; no firm D call. CDR3 amino acids: CASSPKSGANVLTF. CDR3 DNA sequence: TGTGCCAGCAGCCCCAAATCTGGGGCCAACGTCCTGACTTTC.